Listed here are 22 T cell receptor beta chains from one sample, sequenced in a study of CD8+CD57+ T cells in acquired aplastic anemia. CD8+CD57+ cell expansion, shown by flow cytometry, had occurred in the patients selected for sequencing. Genomic DNA served as template for TCR beta VDJ and CDR3 profiling. Each CDR3 protein is one row after TCRdb ran MiXCR on the reads. The sample carries roughly 93,000 distinct CDR3 sequences, approximately 73% recorded once. The source material was sorted CD4+, CD8+, or CD8+CD57+ T cells (not recorded which) from PBMCs. The receptors shown here come from a human donor with aplastic anemia.

A few counts support this clonotype. This chain links TRBV5-6 with TRBJ1-4; D unclear. Germline CDR1 is SGHDT and CDR2 is YYEEEE. The CDR3 is 14 amino acids. Trimming shortened V by 2 bases and J by 1 base, and 6 bases separated the two germline ends. The CDR3 protein is CASSFRQTNEKLFF. The CDR3, as DNA: TGTGCCAGCAGCTTCCGACAAACTAATGAAAAACTGTTTTTT.

The rearrangement links TRBV7-9 to TRBJ2-5; the D gene is possibly TRBD2 (5 bases). The ends were cut back, 5 bases at V and 1 base at J, with 8 bases in the middle. Germline CDR1 reads SEHNR; CDR2 reads FQNEAQ (reference sequence). The CDR3 length is 13 residues. The CDR3 loop reads CASSRGSQETQYF. CDR3 coding DNA: TGTGCCAGCAGCCGGGGTTCCCAAGAGACCCAGTACTTC.

This rearrangement joins TRBV15 to TRBJ2-7; no firm D call. The V gene lost 2 bases and the J gene lost 7 bases, with 15 bases spanning the gap. The germline V gene encodes CDR1 LNHNV and CDR2 YYDKDF (reference sequence). There are 14 residues in the CDR3. CDR3 in DNA: TGTGCCACCAGCAGAACCCGATATGCTGGGGAGCAGTACTTC. It encodes CATSRTRYAGEQYF.

The CDR3 reads CASSKRQGLAFF. DNA of the CDR3: TGTGCCAGTAGTAAAAGACAGGGGTTAGCTTTCTTT. This chain joins TRBV19 and TRBJ1-1, with 8 bases matching TRBD1. The ends lost 4 bases at V and 10 bases at J; junction bases unmatched: 5. Germline CDR1 reads LNHDA; CDR2 reads SQIVND (reference sequence). CDR3 length: 12 amino acids.

This clonotype turned up a few times. The V and J genes are TRBV2 and TRBJ2-1; 8 bases align to TRBD2. CDR3 length equals 15 residues. V lost 8 bases and J lost 2; bases outside the gene matches: 8. Germline V gene data show CDR1 as SNHLY and CDR2 as FYNNEI. CDR3 region: CASVEGLATYNEQFF. The CDR3 nucleotides are TGTGCCAGCGTAGAAGGACTAGCCACCTACAATGAGCAGTTCTTC.

This chain connects TRBV6-5 to TRBJ1-2; TRBD1 is a possible D gene (5 bases). The CDR3 has 13 residues. V was cut by 0 bases and J by 6 bases, with 8 bases left in between. Germline values: CDR1 MNHEY, CDR2 SVGAGI. The CDR3 sequence is CASSYSGGDGYTF. DNA of the CDR3: TGTGCCAGCAGTTACTCTGGGGGAGATGGCTACACCTTC.

The chain is built from TRBV24-1 and TRBJ2-5, with TRBD2 matching over 10 bases. Germline loops: CDR1 KGHDR, CDR2 SFDVKD. This CDR3 has 12 amino acids. V trimming: 7 bases; J trimming: 5 bases; junction bases outside the gene matches: 0. The CDR3 DNA sequence: TGTGCCACCAGGGGACTAGCGGAGACCCAGTACTTC. As protein: CATRGLAETQYF.

The count of this clonotype is one. A read error is possible here, since a much larger clone lies one base away. The chain joins TRBV6-2 or TRBV6-3 to TRBJ2-2; 10 positions match TRBD2. CDR3 length: 18 residues. Germline CDR1 and CDR2: MNHEY and SVGEGT. For the CDR3, the DNA is TGTGCCAACAGTTACGTTCGAGCGGGGGGGCCAGGCACCGGGGAGCTGTTTTTT. Its translation: CANSYVRAGGPGTGELFF.

CDR3 loop: CASSERDRGHQPQHF. The DNA for the CDR3 is TGCGCCAGCAGTGAGAGGGACAGGGGACATCAGCCCCAGCATTTT. The chain links TRBV10-2 to TRBJ1-5, with TRBD1 identical over 10 bases. CDR1 and CDR2 from the germline V gene are WSHSY and SAAADI. Unmatched junction bases numbered 3, after V lost 2 bases and J lost 5 bases. CDR3 length: 15 residues.

This chain connects TRBV9 to TRBJ1-5; D is ambiguous. This CDR3 is 13 amino acids long. In germline, CDR1 is SGDLS, CDR2 YYNGEE. V was trimmed by 0 bases and J by 5 bases, leaving 6 bases between them. The CDR3 region has the DNA TGTGCCAGCAGCGTAGGTACGGATCAGCCCCAGCATTTT. It translates to CASSVGTDQPQHF.

The chain recombines TRBV6-1 with TRBJ2-5; no clear D gene. V was clipped by 7 bases and J by 4 bases, with 10 bases between them. This CDR3 has 12 amino acids. The germline V gene has CDR1 MNHNS and CDR2 SASEGT. The CDR3 DNA is TGTGCCAGCATAAGGTTTGGAGAGACCCAGTACTTC. Amino acid sequence: CASIRFGETQYF.

The chain joins TRBV10-3 to TRBJ1-2; D is unclear. CDR3 length equals 11 residues. Germline V gives CDR1 ENHRY, CDR2 SYGVKD. V was trimmed by 10 bases and J by 4 bases, leaving 10 bases between them. Written as DNA, the CDR3 is TGTGCCACGACGGAAACCTATGGCTACACCTTC. It codes for CATTETYGYTF.

The chain combines TRBV5-6 with TRBJ2-1; D is perhaps TRBD1 (7 bases). Germline V gives CDR1 SGHDT, CDR2 YYEEEE. V was pared by 6 bases and J by 4 bases, with 17 bases between. The CDR3 extends over 15 amino acids. DNA of the CDR3: TGTGCCAGCACCACCAGGGGGACTTCTTACAATGAGCAGTTCTTC. This translates into CASTTRGTSYNEQFF.

This clonotype has only a few counts. J is TRBJ1-6 and V is TRBV7-9; D call uncertain. The germline V gene has CDR1 SEHNR and CDR2 FQNEAQ (reference sequence). The V gene lost 1 base and the J gene lost 13 bases, with 8 bases spanning the gap. This CDR3 contains 12 residues. This CDR3 is CASSLGLQPLHF. CDR3 in DNA: TGTGCCAGCAGCTTAGGACTTCAGCCCCTCCACTTT.

This clonotype was seen a few times. The J gene is TRBJ2-3, the V gene TRBV2; 8 bases line up with TRBD2. The germline CDR1 and CDR2 sequences are SNHLY and FYNNEI. With V trimmed by 2 bases and J by 1 base, 2 bases remained unmatched. The CDR3 extends over 15 amino acids. CDR3 amino acids: CASSESGGGTDTQYF. In DNA form, the CDR3 reads TGTGCCAGCAGTGAATCCGGGGGGGGCACAGATACGCAGTATTTT.

The V and J genes are TRBV25-1 and TRBJ1-2; a weak D match, TRBD1 (6 bases). The CDR3 is 15 amino acids. In germline, CDR1 is MGHDK, CDR2 SYGVNS. The germline V and J ends were trimmed by 1 base and 4 bases, with 13 bases remaining between them. CDR3 amino acids: CASSESGTGSYGYTF. The CDR3 DNA follows: TGTGCCAGCAGTGAATCGGGTACAGGGAGCTATGGCTACACCTTC.

The table lists this clonotype with many counts. The chain has TRBV5-6 and TRBJ1-5; D is uncertain. Deletions cut 0 bases from V and 11 bases from J, with 9 bases between. CDR1 is SGHDT, CDR2 YYEEEE, per germline. CDR3 length: 12 residues. This chain's CDR3 is CASSLAIGTQHF. The CDR3 nucleotides are TGTGCCAGCAGCTTGGCCATAGGGACCCAGCATTTT.

The chain has TRBV10-2 and TRBJ1-2; TRBD1 aligns across 7 bases. The CDR3 covers 13 residues. CDR1 is WSHSY, CDR2 SAAADI, per germline. V was pared by 6 bases and J by 4 bases, with 5 bases of the junction left unmatched. CDR3 sequence reads: CASRQGFGYGYTF. The CDR3 region has the DNA TGCGCCAGCAGACAGGGGTTTGGCTATGGCTACACCTTC.

The chain employs TRBV29-1 and TRBJ2-1; weak D call: TRBD1 (6 bases). The germline CDR1 and CDR2 sequences are SQVTM and ANQGSEA. The V end was cut by 4 bases, the J end by 5 bases, with 18 bases between. This CDR3 comprises 15 residues. The CDR3 loop is CSVGPDRFGDNEQFF. In DNA form, the CDR3 reads TGCAGCGTTGGGCCCGACAGGTTCGGGGACAATGAGCAGTTCTTC.

This chain links TRBV15 with TRBJ1-5; D uncertain. Germline V lookup: CDR1 LNHNV, CDR2 YYDKDF (reference sequence). This CDR3 spans 13 amino acids. V was pared by 8 bases and J by 6 bases, with 14 bases between. CDR3 sequence (DNA): TGTGCCACCCAACAAGGCGGAGGTCAGCCCCAGCATTTT. This sequence encodes CATQQGGGQPQHF. Complete variable domain (other parts from reference TRBV15 and TRBJ1-5): DAMVIQNPRYQVTQFGKPVTLSCSQTLNHNVMYWYQQKSSQAPKLLFHYYDKDFNNEADTPDNFQSRRPNTSFCFLDIRSPGLGDTAMYLCATQQGGGQPQHFGDGTRLSIL.

The V and J genes are TRBV7-2 and TRBJ2-7; 12 nucleotides agree with TRBD2. Germline CDR1 SGHTA, CDR2 FQGNSA. With 3 bases clipped from V and 5 bases from J, the junction kept 8 bases outside the gene matches. The CDR3 runs 16 residues. This chain's CDR3 is CASSLGASGRADEQYF. CDR3 coding DNA: TGTGCCAGCAGCTTGGGAGCTAGCGGGAGGGCCGACGAGCAGTACTTC.

This clonotype was seen a few times. This chain uses TRBV7-8 with TRBJ1-1, with D perhaps matching TRBD1 (6 bases). CDR3 length: 13 residues. Per the germline V gene, CDR1 is SGHVS and CDR2 is FQNEAQ. V was trimmed by 3 bases and J by 5 bases, leaving 10 bases between them. CDR3 region: CASSFKQGTEAFF. CDR3 nucleotides: TGTGCCAGCAGCTTTAAACAGGGTACTGAAGCTTTCTTT.